The T cell receptor beta chain under discussion was sequenced for a study of control samples from healthy donors and cancer patients (dated by TCRdb to 2018 to 2020). The CDR3 has 15 amino acids, counting the end cysteine and phenylalanine. Solely the CDR3 DNA is kept, with 45 bases framed from the first base. V lost 4 bases and J lost 0 bases; the stretch between them is 11 bases long. CDR1 and CDR2 were assigned from the germline V gene as SGHRS and YFSETQ. The protocol used for the library was the immunoSEQ multiplex PCR assay. The source is immuneACCESS, and TCRdb retained only in-frame sequences with V and J called. Part of the clones is not carried over; for the studies checked, unresolved V genes explain less than half of this, and the remainder is unexplained. A total of about 110,000 clones appear in this sample, under 90% of them only once. Approximately 13% of the sample rests with the top ten.

Turning to this clone: The clone's antigen remains unknown. No base-level quality is on record; no much larger clone is a single base apart.

The sequenced sample consisted of blood. The V and J segments used are TRBV5-1 and TRBJ1-3; perhaps TRBD1 is the D gene, with 5 bases matching. The TCR comes from a woman in her forties or fifties in good health. CDR3 loop: CASSRGGGSGNTIYF. In nucleotides, the sequence is TGCGCCAGCAGCAGGGGTGGCGGCTCTGGAAACACCATATATTTT.